This T cell receptor beta chain stems from a study of T-cell reconstitution after alpha-beta-depleted transplantation in children. Study conclusions and caveats: Where alpha-beta T cells came from about two months after transplant was reportedly several hundred expanded graft clones. When one year had passed after transplant, most T-cell counts and diversity came from newly produced T cells. In some patients, recipient T cells and intrathymic progenitors surviving conditioning explained high day-60 diversity.

This sample's TCRbeta library carried unique molecular identifier barcodes. Via MiXCR, TCRdb re-called the PCR reads, giving one row per CDR3 protein. The data hold about 300,000 distinct CDR3 sequences, with about a tenth observed a single time. For this clonotype: The antigen is undetermined.

From germline, CDR1 is LGHDT and CDR2 YNNKEL (reference sequence). V was cut by 1 base and J by 1 base, with 11 bases left in between. The CDR3 runs to 15 residues. The sequenced sample was PBMCs, obtained before TCRalphabeta/CD19-depleted stem cell transplant. The sequence derives from a boy in the first two years of life with acute myeloid leukemia, due to receive a stem cell transplant. The rearrangement links TRBV3-1 to TRBJ2-7, with D perhaps assigned TRBD1 or TRBD2 (5 bases each). The CDR3, as DNA: TGTGCCAGCAGCCAAGGCAGGGTAGCGTCCTACGAGCAGTACTTC. Translated, it gives CASSQGRVASYEQYF.